The rows below give T cell receptor beta chains drawn from one sample of a study of cytomegalovirus exposure and HLA in healthy donors. Clones were sequenced by immunoSEQ multiplex PCR, and TCRdb holds only the in-frame ones, with some missing. The sample has 220,000 or so clones; roughly 80% are singletons. The sequenced sample consisted of PBMCs. The receptors were gathered from a young woman in good health and CMV-seronegative. The conserved cysteine and the conserved F or W are not part of the CDR3 here. Only some rows state a clone size, as once, few, many or a class for expanded clones.

TRBJ2-2,TRBV25-1,.,ASSESGGPNTGELF
TRBJ2-4,TRBV29-1,.,SAGQGSPRNIQY
TRBJ1-5,TRBV19,.,ASSSAGSNQPQH
TRBJ1-1,TRBV6-5,.,ASSYSRTAQAF
TRBJ1-6,TRBV18,.,ASSLRSYNSPLH
TRBJ1-2,TRBV5-1,.,ASSLSQTFGFGYT
TRBJ2-7,TRBV6-6,.,ASIMGQGRSYEQY
TRBJ2-1,TRBV27,.,ASSPGLALYNEQF
TRBJ2-7,TRBV19,.,ASSIVAPSYEQY
TRBJ1-2,TRBV13,.,ASSSPGGGYT
TRBJ1-1,TRBV5-4,.,ASSVGGQGPNTEAF
TRBJ1-2,TRBV7-3,.,ASSSGQGRNYGYT
TRBJ2-7,TRBV28,.,ASSRGALVPYEQY
TRBJ1-2,TRBV9,few,ASSVGGQGLNGYT
TRBJ1-4,TRBV19,.,ASRRLTGTGSSMTNEKLF
TRBJ2-3,TRBV5-4,.,ASSWTSGSSDTQY
TRBJ2-7,TRBV11-2,once,ASSLGHVAGGNEQY
TRBJ2-5,TRBV14,.,ASSQDELAGVRETQY
TRBJ2-7,TRBV5-1,once,ASSSGPTYEQY
TRBJ2-5,TRBV5-4,few,ASSSGTDQQETQY
TRBJ2-3,TRBV6-1,once,ASSEYRRLLGRDSDTQY
TRBJ2-1,TRBV5-1,few,ASSLDQGAYNEQF
TRBJ1-5,TRBV2,once,ASSETGGLNQPQH
TRBJ1-5,TRBV19,few,ASSMRGGGQPQH
TRBJ1-5,TRBV4-1,.,ASSQAGGAISNQPQH
TRBJ1-4,TRBV6-1,.,ASRAGTVEGEKLF
TRBJ1-5,TRBV10-2,.,ASAGSGNQPQH
TRBJ1-1,TRBV30,.,AWSQEVAEAF
TRBJ1-1,TRBV7-9,.,ASSLNRDTEAF
TRBJ1-2,TRBV5-4,.,ASSLGQGSGGYGYT
TRBJ1-2,TRBV6-5,.,ASSTRGGFYGYT
TRBJ1-2,TRBV18,.,ASSPAGRDGYT
TRBJ1-6,TRBV5-1,.,ASSLSIGLGNSPLH
TRBJ1-5,TRBV28,few,ASRSGQPQH
TRBJ2-1,TRBV27,.,ASSLTLASSYNEQF
TRBJ2-3,TRBV2,.,ASRLLAGFTDTQY
TRBJ2-7,TRBV27,.,ASRTTRRGSHEQY
TRBJ1-2,TRBV20-1,.,SARDIPGYT
TRBJ2-1,TRBV27,.,ASSPLGTASYNEQF
TRBJ1-6,TRBV2,.,ASSPDRTFNSPLH
TRBJ2-7,TRBV27,.,ASSSRALGNEQY
TRBJ2-2,TRBV6-5,few,ASTPGYTGELF
TRBJ2-7,TRBV9,.,ASSGVPRGEQY
TRBJ2-7,TRBV9,.,ASSSLGGYEQY
TRBJ2-7,TRBV7-9,.,ASSGREGLISYEQY